The T cell receptor (beta chain) described here comes from a study of cytomegalovirus exposure and HLA in healthy donors. Unmatched junction bases numbered 5, after V lost 2 bases and J lost 5 bases. The CDR3 spans 13 residues. Germline V gives CDR1 SQVTM, CDR2 ANQGSEA. Study findings and constraints: For most TCR sequences rarity was the rule, although some public TCRs occurred in many donors. Another analysis was done later, and it associated over 15,000 TCR beta sequences with HLA alleles at 0.05 false discovery rate. Based on reports, TCR beta sequences accurately predicted HLA-A and HLA-B alleles for most subjects.

This clone was picked up a small number of times. What it recognizes is unknown. The PCR was carried out with 60 Vbeta primers and 13 Jbeta primers. Assay used: immunoSEQ multiplex PCR; TCRdb lists only in-frame clones, some missing. The table has approximately 150,000 clones, roughly two thirds seen once. This receptor was taken from a woman aged 25 to 39 in good health and CMV-seronegative. The J gene is TRBJ1-2, the V gene TRBV29-1; 7 nucleotides match TRBD1. The sequenced sample consisted of PBMCs. The CDR3 loop is CSVERDSYYGYTF. The CDR3 DNA reads as TGCAGCGTTGAACGGGACAGCTATTATGGCTACACCTTC.